The next 6 T cell receptor beta chains were all read from a single sample in a study of control samples from healthy donors and cancer patients. TCRdb's table, derived via immunoSEQ multiplex PCR, lists solely in-frame clones and lacks some. The table shows about 83,000 clones, with roughly nine tenths occurring only once. Sequenced sample: blood. Every receptor here comes from a man aged 50 to 60 in good health.

The J gene is TRBJ2-2, the V gene TRBV18; tentatively, D is TRBD1 (6 bases). CDR3 length equals 16 residues. The ends were cut back, 0 bases at V and 4 bases at J, with 12 bases in the middle. Germline V lookup: CDR1 KGHSH, CDR2 LQKENI. DNA of the CDR3: TGTGCCAGCTCACCACCGCAGGGGAGATCCACCGGGGAGCTGTTTTTT. Translation: CASSPPQGRSTGELFF.

The chain links TRBV7-2 to TRBJ2-1; tentative D call: TRBD1 (5 bases). The CDR3 runs 15 residues. Trimming took 8 bases from V and 7 from J, leaving 21 bases between them. CDR1 and CDR2 from the germline V gene are SGHTA and FQGNSA. CDR3 protein: CASGSQGAKGNEQFF. Written as DNA, the CDR3 is TGTGCCAGCGGTTCCCAGGGTGCTAAGGGAAATGAGCAGTTCTTC. The variable domain in full, with the rest retrieved from reference TRBV7-2 and TRBJ2-1, is GAGVSQSPSNKVTEKGKDVELRCDPISGHTALYWYRQSLGQGLEFLIYFQGNSAPDKSGLPSDRFSAERTGGSVSTLTIQRTQQEDSAVYLCASGSQGAKGNEQFFGPGTRLTVL.

The chain carries TRBV5-1 and TRBJ1-2; D is possibly TRBD1 (6 bases). This CDR3 contains 15 residues. The germline V and J ends were trimmed by 3 bases and 6 bases, with 18 bases remaining between them. Germline assignment: CDR1 SGHRS and CDR2 YFSETQ. Written as DNA, the CDR3 is TGCGCCAGCAGCTCAGGATCTAGGGCAGGGGATGGCTACACCTTC. This sequence encodes CASSSGSRAGDGYTF.

The chain is built from TRBV5-8 and TRBJ2-7, with D perhaps assigned TRBD1 or TRBD2 (5 bases each). V dropped 0 bases and J dropped 3 bases, with 7 bases sitting between them. Germline CDR1 is SGHTS and CDR2 is YDEGEE. The CDR3 is 13 residues long. The CDR3 region has the DNA TGTGCCAGCAGCTTGGATGGGGGCTACGAGCAGTACTTC. This sequence encodes CASSLDGGYEQYF.

This chain joins TRBV14 and TRBJ1-2; TRBD1 might be the D (5 bases). This CDR3 spans 15 amino acids. V dropped 5 bases and J dropped 4 bases, with 17 bases sitting between them. Germline CDR1 reads SGHDN; CDR2 reads FVKESK. CDR3 region: CASSEGVARSYGYTF. CDR3 DNA sequence: TGTGCCAGCAGCGAAGGGGTGGCCAGGTCCTATGGCTACACCTTC.

This chain links TRBV3-1 (or the pseudogene TRBV3-2) with TRBJ2-2; D call uncertain. Trimming stripped 3 bases from V and 2 bases from J, with 10 bases between. The CDR3 is made up of 15 amino acids. Germline values: CDR1 LGHDT, CDR2 YNNKEL (reference sequence). Here the CDR3 reads CASSHVTANTGELFF. CDR3 nucleotide sequence: TGTGCCAGCAGCCACGTGACCGCTAACACCGGGGAGCTGTTTTTT.